The 7 T cell receptor beta chains reported below all come from one sample, sequenced in a study of blood T cell repertoires in COVID-19. The protocol was immunoSEQ multiplex PCR, while the TCRdb copy is restricted to in-frame clones and leaves out a portion. The profile covers approximately 69,000 clones, with 84% appearing a single time and 13% taken by the ten largest. Material: peripheral blood. The receptors stem from a man aged 50 to 60 with COVID-19, enrolled during active disease.

The chain recombines TRBV19 with TRBJ2-6; 11 bases align to TRBD1. Per the germline V gene, CDR1 is LNHDA and CDR2 is SQIVND (reference sequence). The CDR3 covers 16 residues. The ends lost 4 bases at V and 2 bases at J; junction bases unmatched: 1. The CDR3 is CASSTGQGAGANVLTF. The CDR3 DNA reads as TGTGCCAGTAGTACGGGACAGGGGGCTGGGGCCAACGTCCTGACTTTC. The variable domain in full, completed from reference TRBV19 and TRBJ2-6, reads DGGITQSPKYLFRKEGQNVTLSCEQNLNHDAMYWYRQDPGQGLRLIYYSQIVNDFQKGDIAEGYSVSREKKESFPLTVTSAQKNPTAFYLCASSTGQGAGANVLTFGAGSRLTVL.

The gene calls are TRBV7-9 and TRBJ2-3, with D possibly being TRBD1 (5 bases). This CDR3 region has 13 residues. Germline assignment: CDR1 SEHNR and CDR2 FQNEAQ (reference sequence). V lost 2 bases, J lost 4 bases, and 7 bases lay in between. The CDR3 region has the DNA TGTGCCAGCAGCTTAAGGGGTCCAGATACGCAGTATTTT. Protein: CASSLRGPDTQYF. Together with reference TRBV7-9 and TRBJ2-3, the CDR3 gives the full variable domain: DTGVSQNPRHKITKRGQNVTFRCDPISEHNRLYWYRQTLGQGPEFLTYFQNEAQLEKSRLLSDRFSAERPKGSFSTLEIQRTEQGDSAMYLCASSLRGPDTQYFGPGTRLTVL.

The CDR3 protein is CATGAGGSGELFF. As DNA, the CDR3 is TGTGCCACCGGCGCGGGGGGCTCCGGGGAGCTGTTTTTT. V usage is TRBV7-6 and J usage is TRBJ2-2; 8 bases are shared with TRBD2. CDR1 is SGHVS, CDR2 FNYEAQ, per germline. The CDR3 runs 13 residues. J lost 6 bases, V lost 10 bases, and 7 bases had no gene match.

The genes are TRBV11-3 and TRBJ2-2; the match to TRBD1 covers 7 bases. Germline loops: CDR1 SGHNT, CDR2 YENEEA. The CDR3 has 17 residues. J gave up 5 bases and V 5 bases, and 14 bases lay outside the gene matches. CDR3 DNA sequence: TGTGCCAGCAGCCTCACTTACTCGCGACAGGGTACCGGGGAGCTGTTTTTT. This gives the protein CASSLTYSRQGTGELFF. Based on the CDR3 plus reference TRBV11-3 and TRBJ2-2, the full variable domain is EAGVVQSPRYKIIEKKQPVAFWCNPISGHNTLYWYLQNLGQGPELLIRYENEEAVDDSQLPKDRFSAERLKGVDSTLKIQPAELGDSAVYLCASSLTYSRQGTGELFFGEGSRLTVL.

The chain is built from TRBV5-1 and TRBJ2-3; D is possibly TRBD1 (5 bases). With 0 bases removed from V and 2 bases from J, the gap between germline ends came to 7 bases. This CDR3 is 14 amino acids long. CDR1 and CDR2 (germline): SGHRS, YFSETQ. DNA of the CDR3: TGCGCCAGCAGCTTGGCAGGGTCCACAGATACGCAGTATTTT. Translating it yields CASSLAGSTDTQYF.

The gene calls are TRBV7-9 and TRBJ2-1, with TRBD2 matching 9 bases. There are 15 residues in the CDR3. Germline values: CDR1 SEHNR, CDR2 FQNEAQ (reference sequence). Trimming cost V 1 base and J 5 bases; bases outside gene matches: 3. The CDR3 region is CASSLGRGGDNEQFF. CDR3 sequence (DNA): TGTGCCAGCAGCTTAGGGCGGGGGGGAGACAATGAGCAGTTCTTC. Full variable domain (outside the CDR3, taken from reference TRBV7-9 and TRBJ2-1): DTGVSQNPRHKITKRGQNVTFRCDPISEHNRLYWYRQTLGQGPEFLTYFQNEAQLEKSRLLSDRFSAERPKGSFSTLEIQRTEQGDSAMYLCASSLGRGGDNEQFFGPGTRLTVL.

Points on this clone: Within the sample, other DNA sequences also encode this same CDR3. V and J are TRBV6-2 or TRBV6-3 and TRBJ1-5; D perhaps matches TRBD1 (5 bases). The CDR3 is 14 amino acids. CDR1 MNHEY and CDR2 SVGEGT come from the germline V gene. V was trimmed by 0 bases and J by 2 bases, leaving 5 bases between them. CDR3 sequence: CASSYSGGNQPQHF. The CDR3 DNA is TGTGCCAGCAGTTACTCAGGGGGCAATCAGCCCCAGCATTTT.